A selection of T cell receptor beta chains follows, all from one sample in a study of CD8 T cells in Susac syndrome. TCRdb redid the calling of the immunoSEQ multiplex PCR reads with MiXCR, one entry per CDR3 protein. The data contain around 200,000 distinct CDR3 sequences, around 95% of them seen just once; the ten biggest clones take up 0.095% to 0.12%. The sequencing input was CD4+ T cells from PBMCs. The receptor source for this set is a human donor in good health. Both conserved end residues are part of each CDR3. Fields, in order: clone size, D gene, J gene, V gene, CDR3 protein, CDR3 DNA. A D gene is named only where the DNA matches it firmly. Expanded clones get a size class; other rows say once, few or many, or leave the size out.

once,TRBD1,TRBJ2-1,TRBV30,CAWDGTESYNEQFF,TGTGCCTGGGATGGGACAGAGTCCTACAATGAGCAGTTCTTC
-,TRBD1,TRBJ2-6,TRBV20-1,CSASPRQGDRSGANVLTF,TGCAGTGCTAGTCCAAGACAGGGGGATCGATCTGGGGCCAACGTCCTGACTTTC
-,-,TRBJ1-2,TRBV3-1,CASSQLGEGGYTF,TGTGCCAGCAGCCAATTAGGGGAAGGAGGCTACACCTTC
-,-,TRBJ1-5,TRBV20-1,CSAAGAGDQPQHF,TGCAGTGCCGCGGGGGCTGGAGATCAGCCCCAGCATTTT
once,-,TRBJ2-5,TRBV20-1,CSAPRVKETQYF,TGCAGTGCCCCGAGGGTTAAGGAGACCCAGTACTTC
-,TRBD2,TRBJ2-3,TRBV4-1,CASSRPGLAGNTDTQYF,TGCGCCAGCAGCCGCCCCGGACTAGCGGGAAACACAGATACGCAGTATTTT
-,-,TRBJ1-6,TRBV5-6,CASSLASNSPLHF,TGTGCCAGCAGCTTGGCGTCGAATTCACCCCTCCACTTT
-,TRBD2,TRBJ2-1,TRBV5-1,CASSSGVSGITYNEQFF,TGCGCCAGCAGCTCGGGAGTTAGCGGGATAACCTACAATGAGCAGTTCTTC
-,-,TRBJ1-1,TRBV28,CASFRWGVNTEAFF,TGTGCCAGCTTTAGATGGGGGGTTAACACTGAAGCTTTCTTT
-,-,TRBJ2-5,TRBV18,CASSPNSDHETQYF,TGTGCCAGCTCACCAAACAGCGACCATGAGACCCAGTACTTC
-,-,TRBJ1-2,TRBV20-1,CSPRVGRAIASYTF,TGCAGTCCTCGAGTTGGCAGGGCGATTGCGAGCTACACCTTC
-,TRBD1,TRBJ1-5,TRBV29-1,CSVEAGGGQPQHF,TGCAGCGTTGAAGCAGGGGGCGGCCAGCCCCAGCATTTT
-,-,TRBJ1-5,TRBV7-9,CASSPLMEGRNQPQHF,TGTGCCAGCAGCCCCCTAATGGAGGGACGGAATCAGCCCCAGCATTTT
once,-,TRBJ1-4,TRBV29-1,CSVGVTSNEKLFF,TGCAGCGTTGGGGTGACAAGCAATGAAAAACTGTTTTTT
-,-,TRBJ2-2,TRBV20-1,CSAPGTLNTGELFF,TGCAGTGCCCCCGGGACACTGAACACCGGGGAGCTGTTTTTT
-,-,TRBJ1-1,TRBV7-9,CASSAMGVNTEAFF,TGTGCCAGCAGCGCAATGGGGGTGAACACTGAAGCTTTCTTT